The 3 T cell receptor beta chains reported below all come from one sample, sequenced in a study of liver allograft versus peripheral blood T cells. Study overall: In transplanted livers, T cell receptor repertoires were compared with those found in the recipients' peripheral blood.

One entry per CDR3 protein, called by TCRdb with MiXCR from the reads. The sample lists several thousand distinct CDR3 sequences; 13% to 15% were seen once. The receptors come from a human patient who had a liver transplant. Some T cells may be graft donor cells.

By sample share, this clonotype is medium-sized (0.01 to 0.1%). The CDR3: CATSDPDSYSGNTIYF. In DNA, the CDR3 is TGTGCCACCAGTGATCCGGACAGCTACTCTGGAAACACCATATATTTT. V and J are TRBV24-1 and TRBJ1-3; D may be TRBD1 (6 bases). The CDR3 covers 16 residues. Germline CDR1 reads KGHDR; CDR2 reads SFDVKD. Trimming cost V 3 bases and J 0 bases, with 11 bases left between them.

This clonotype is medium-sized. The CDR3, as DNA: TGTGCCACCAGTGATTCCCCAGGGGCGGGGGTCTCTTACAATGAGCAGTTCTTC. Translated, it gives CATSDSPGAGVSYNEQFF. The gene calls are TRBV24-1 and TRBJ2-1; D may be TRBD2 (7 bases). There are 18 residues in the CDR3. With 2 bases removed from V and 4 bases from J, the gap between germline ends came to 20 bases. CDR1 is KGHDR and CDR2 is SFDVKD in the germline V gene.

V is TRBV11-2 and J is TRBJ2-2; D uncertain. Trimming cost V 1 base and J 6 bases, with 12 bases left between them. Germline-derived CDR1 and CDR2 are SGHAT and FQNNGV. The CDR3 consists of 15 residues. The CDR3 region is CASSLVSSSAGELFF. CDR3 nucleotides: TGTGCCAGCAGCTTAGTCTCCAGTTCGGCCGGGGAGCTGTTTTTT.